Below are 8 T cell receptor beta chains sequenced from a single sample in a study of blood T cells in healthy people across ages. Alongside a J-beta primer mix, a sample-barcoded 5' primer served in a second PCR lasting roughly 7 to 12 cycles. One entry per CDR3 protein, called by TCRdb with MiXCR from the 5' RACE reads. The repertoire holds roughly 680,000 distinct CDR3 sequences, with roughly 49% as singletons. Sequenced sample: blood. These receptor sequences come from a woman aged 60 to 75 in good health.

This clonotype showed up many times. The chain combines TRBV6-1 with TRBJ2-7; D is ambiguous. CDR3 size: 15 residues. The ends were cut back, 7 bases at V and 6 bases at J, with 22 bases in the middle. The germline CDR1 and CDR2 sequences are MNHNS and SASEGT. The CDR3 region is CASTQVTLRWGEQYF. In DNA, the CDR3 is TGTGCCAGCACCCAAGTGACTCTGAGATGGGGCGAGCAGTACTTC.

Remarks on this clonotype: This may be a read error: a much more frequent sequence differs by one nucleotide. The rearrangement joins TRBV15 to TRBJ2-1; 8 bases match TRBD2. Gene TRBJ2-7 matches the end of the DNA better, so the J call may be wrong. Germline CDR1 reads LNHNV; CDR2 reads YYDKDF (reference sequence). The CDR3 totals 16 residues. CDR3 loop: CATSRTLGTRHNEQYF. The CDR3 coding sequence is TGTGCCACCAGCAGGACCCTCGGGACTAGACACAATGAGCAGTACTTC.

This chain links TRBV6-6 with TRBJ1-5; D is possibly TRBD1 (5 bases). The germline V gene has CDR1 MNHNY and CDR2 SVGAGI (reference sequence). The V end lost 6 bases, the J end lost 2 bases, and 14 bases lay between the germline ends. The CDR3 loop spans 15 amino acids. This CDR3 is CASRRLGDRNQPQHF. CDR3 in DNA: TGTGCCAGCAGGAGACTAGGGGATCGCAATCAGCCCCAGCATTTT.

V usage is TRBV7-2 and J usage is TRBJ2-5; TRBD2 agrees at 9 bases. V lost 5 bases, J lost 3 bases, and 4 bases stayed unmatched. Germline V gene lookup returns CDR1 SGHTA and CDR2 FQGNSA. The CDR3 has 14 amino acids. Written as DNA, the CDR3 is TGTGCCAGCAGCGAGGGACTAGCCAAAGAGACCCAGTACTTC. It specifies CASSEGLAKETQYF.

This clonotype was seen only a few times. This chain joins TRBV29-1 and TRBJ2-5, with 10 bases aligning to TRBD1. There are 14 residues in the CDR3. Germline assignment: CDR1 SQVTM and CDR2 ANQGSEA. CDR3 in amino acids: CSSGTGDNIQTQYF. CDR3 sequence (DNA): TGCAGTTCCGGGACAGGGGACAATATTCAGACCCAGTACTTC.

V usage is TRBV29-1 and J usage is TRBJ2-5; no clear D. Germline V gene lookup returns CDR1 SQVTM and CDR2 ANQGSEA. This CDR3 has 12 amino acids. With 5 bases removed from V and 0 bases from J, the gap between germline ends came to 7 bases. As DNA, the CDR3 is TGCAGCGTTCGCACGGACCAAGAGACCCAGTACTTC. Its protein product is CSVRTDQETQYF.

The sample holds a few counts of this clonotype. J is TRBJ2-3 and V is TRBV5-1; weak D call: TRBD2 (6 bases). CDR3 size: 15 residues. V was shortened by 4 bases and J by 4 bases, with 16 bases between the two germline ends. CDR1 is SGHRS and CDR2 is YFSETQ in the germline V gene. The CDR3 DNA follows: TGCGCCAGCAGCCCGGGACTGGTCGGGGCAGATACGCAGTATTTT. Translating gives CASSPGLVGADTQYF.

This clonotype was counted a few times. V gene TRBV24-1 combines with J gene TRBJ2-7; 10 bases are shared with TRBD2. V lost 4 bases, J lost 4 bases, and 6 bases stayed unmatched. This CDR3 spans 15 amino acids. CDR1 KGHDR and CDR2 SFDVKD come from the germline V gene. CDR3 amino acids: CATSDSSGSGYEQYF. CDR3 DNA: TGTGCCACCAGTGACTCTAGCGGGAGCGGGTACGAGCAGTACTTC.